This TCR beta chain was identified in a study of beta chain features in type 1 diabetes. Points from the study as a whole: A moderate, significant TCRB CDR3 shortening appeared in type 1 diabetes across four CD4+ subsets.

The germline gives CDR1 SGHRS, CDR2 YFSETQ. V was pared by 8 bases and J by 0 bases, with 11 bases between. There are 13 residues in the CDR3. In this sample, this clone turned up a few times. Its antigen remains unknown. Expressed TCRB transcripts were sequenced because the entire RNA isolate underwent reverse transcription. Here immunoSEQ multiplex PCR was the method, and the copy in TCRdb shows in-frame clones only, minus some. The sample consists of hundreds of thousands of clones, over 12% of them appearing once. Material for sequencing was naive CD4+ T cells from blood. V gene TRBV5-1 combines with J gene TRBJ2-5, with D perhaps being TRBD1 or TRBD2 (5 bases each). The receptor's source is a man in his late teens or twenties with type 1 diabetes. The CDR3 DNA reads as TGCGCCAGTCTCGGGGCCGACCAAGAGACCCAGTACTTC. It specifies CASLGADQETQYF.